This is a list of T cell receptor beta chains from one sample in a study of early T cells in non-severe SARS-CoV-2 infection. TCRdb re-analysed the 5' RACE reads in MiXCR, keeping a single row per CDR3 protein. Of about 61,000 distinct CDR3 sequences listed, about 11% are singletons. The sample here was whole blood, taken at baseline. Receptors originate from an adult who was a healthcare worker with PCR-confirmed SARS-CoV-2 infection or an uninfected control (not recorded which). The donor label of this sample is uncertain. CDR3s include the opening cysteine and the closing phenylalanine or tryptophan. A D gene is named only where the DNA matches it firmly. Not all rows give a size; the values are once, few, many and, for expanded clones, a class.

J gene | CDR3 length | clone size | D gene | V gene | CDR3 DNA | CDR3 protein
TRBJ1-5 | 12 | few | . | TRBV6-1 | TGTGCCAGTAGGGACTTCAATCAGCCCCAGCATTTT | CASRDFNQPQHF
TRBJ1-1 | 15 | few | . | TRBV7-2 | TGTGCCAGCAGCTTAGTTCCCCGGGTTGGCACTGAAGCTTTCTTT | CASSLVPRVGTEAFF
TRBJ2-2 | 17 | . | . | TRBV5-1 | TGCGCCAGCAGCTTTTTGGGTTTGCGCCCCCCCGCCGGGGAGCTGTTTTTT | CASSFLGLRPPAGELFF
TRBJ1-1 | 14 | . | TRBD1 | TRBV12-3/TRBV12-4 | TGTGCCAGCAGTTTAGGGCAGGGACACAGGGGAGCTTTCTTT | CASSLGQGHRGAFF
TRBJ1-2 | 13 | few | . | TRBV20-1 | TGCAGTGCTATCGGCAGATCTAACTATGGCTACACCTTC | CSAIGRSNYGYTF
TRBJ1-5 | 13 | . | . | TRBV3-1 | TGTGCCAGCAGCCAAGTCCAGAATCAGCCCCAGCATTTT | CASSQVQNQPQHF
TRBJ2-4 | 13 | . | . | TRBV7-3 | TGTGCCAGCAGCTTTGGCCGGCGAGACATTCAGTACTTC | CASSFGRRDIQYF
TRBJ2-3 | 15 | . | . | TRBV29-1 | TGCAGCGTTGAGATAACAGGGCTCGGGACAGATACGCAGTATTTT | CSVEITGLGTDTQYF
TRBJ2-5 | 14 | few | . | TRBV12-3/TRBV12-4 | TGTGCCAGCAGTTCCCGCTCAGCCCAAGAGACCCAGTACTTC | CASSSRSAQETQYF
TRBJ1-5 | 15 | . | . | TRBV15 | TGTGCCACCAGCAGAGCGTGGAGTAGCAATCAGCCCCAGCATTTT | CATSRAWSSNQPQHF